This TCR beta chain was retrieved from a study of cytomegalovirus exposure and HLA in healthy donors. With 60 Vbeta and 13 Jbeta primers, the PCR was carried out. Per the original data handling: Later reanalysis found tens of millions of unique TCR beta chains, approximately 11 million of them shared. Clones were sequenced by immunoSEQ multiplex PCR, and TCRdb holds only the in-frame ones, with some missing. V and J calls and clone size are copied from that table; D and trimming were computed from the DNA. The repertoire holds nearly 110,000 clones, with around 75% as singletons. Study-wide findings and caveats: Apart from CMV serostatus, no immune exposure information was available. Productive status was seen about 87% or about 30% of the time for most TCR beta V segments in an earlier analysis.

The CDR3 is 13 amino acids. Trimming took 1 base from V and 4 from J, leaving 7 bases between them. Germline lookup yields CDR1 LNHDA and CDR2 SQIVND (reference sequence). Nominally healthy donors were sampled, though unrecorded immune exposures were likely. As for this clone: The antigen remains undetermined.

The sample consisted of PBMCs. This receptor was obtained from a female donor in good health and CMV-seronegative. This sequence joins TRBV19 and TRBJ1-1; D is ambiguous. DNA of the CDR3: TGTGCCAGTAGTATAGGGCCCCCCACTGAAGCTTTCTTT. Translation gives CASSIGPPTEAFF. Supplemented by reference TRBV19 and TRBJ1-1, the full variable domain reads DGGITQSPKYLFRKEGQNVTLSCEQNLNHDAMYWYRQDPGQGLRLIYYSQIVNDFQKGDIAEGYSVSREKKESFPLTVTSAQKNPTAFYLCASSIGPPTEAFFGQGTRLTVV.